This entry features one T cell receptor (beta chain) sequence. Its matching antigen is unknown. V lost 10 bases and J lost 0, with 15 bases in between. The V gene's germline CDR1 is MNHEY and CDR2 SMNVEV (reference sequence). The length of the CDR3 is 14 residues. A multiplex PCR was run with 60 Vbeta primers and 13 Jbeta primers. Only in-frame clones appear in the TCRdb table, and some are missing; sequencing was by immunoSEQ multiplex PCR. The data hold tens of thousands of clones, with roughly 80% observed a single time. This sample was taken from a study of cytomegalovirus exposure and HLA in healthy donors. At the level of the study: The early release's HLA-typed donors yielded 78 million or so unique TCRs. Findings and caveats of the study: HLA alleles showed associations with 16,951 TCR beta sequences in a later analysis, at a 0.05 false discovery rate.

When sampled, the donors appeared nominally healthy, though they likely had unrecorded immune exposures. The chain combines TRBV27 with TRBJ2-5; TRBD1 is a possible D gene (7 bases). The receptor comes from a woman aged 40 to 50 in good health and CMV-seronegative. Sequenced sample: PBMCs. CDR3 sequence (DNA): TGTGCCACCCGCCCAGGGGGGTACCAAGAGACCCAGTACTTC. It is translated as CATRPGGYQETQYF.